This T cell receptor (beta chain) was sequenced in a study of blood T cells in healthy people across ages. Trimming cost V 5 bases and J 2 bases; bases outside gene matches: 5. The CDR3 has 14 amino acids. CDR1 SGDLS and CDR2 YYNGEE come from the germline V gene. Combining a sample-barcoded 5' primer with a J-beta primer mix, a second PCR ran for 7 to 11 cycles. Via MiXCR, TCRdb re-called the 5' RACE reads, giving one row per CDR3 protein. The sample includes 1.4 million or so distinct CDR3 sequences, roughly 43% of them seen just once. Sequencing input: blood. This clonotype was sampled from a woman aged 18-29 years in good health. This sequence joins TRBV9 and TRBJ2-7; 9 bases are a match to TRBD1. The CDR3 here is CASSRTGEAYEQYF. CDR3 nucleotides: TGTGCCAGCAGTCGGACAGGGGAAGCCTACGAGCAGTACTTC.